This T cell receptor (beta chain) came from a study of identical twins. General study results and limits: Compared with models, monozygotic twins showed more out-of-frame TCR alpha sharing. Conclusions rested on cross-sectional statistics rather than following the same donors.

MiXCR was run by TCRdb on the 5' RACE reads, yielding one entry per CDR3 protein. The table has more than 350,000 distinct CDR3 sequences, 8.5% to 10% seen once; the top ten hold about 8.1%. There are many counts of this clonotype. Its antigen is currently unknown. The germline CDR1 and CDR2 sequences are MGHRA and YSYEKL. The length of the CDR3 is 15 residues. Trimming shortened V by 1 base and J by 5 bases, and 11 bases separated the two germline ends. The source is a woman aged 50 to 65 in good health. The source material was naive T cells sorted from blood. The rearrangement joins TRBV4-1 to TRBJ2-2; tentative D call: TRBD1 (6 bases). Here the CDR3 DNA reads TGCGCCAGCAGCCAAGTCCCCGGACAGACCGGGGAGCTGTTTTTT. Protein product: CASSQVPGQTGELFF.